This T cell receptor (beta chain) was documented in a study of cytomegalovirus exposure and HLA in healthy donors. Overall study context: Counted in an early data release were tens of millions of unique TCRs from HLA-typed donors.

With V trimmed by 4 bases and J by 10 bases, 5 bases remained unmatched. The CDR3 is made up of 14 amino acids. Germline CDR1 reads LNHDA; CDR2 reads SQIVND (reference sequence). In nominal health when sampled, donors likely had unrecorded immune exposures nonetheless. As regards this clone: The antigen is unknown.

The study's findings and limits: Later on, a genetic analysis was performed. It linked a missense variant in DCLRE1C with V- and J-gene trimming of TCR beta. HLA allele associations emerged for 17,000 or so TCR beta sequences in a later analysis, at 0.05 false discovery rate.

Both 60 Vbeta primers and 13 Jbeta primers went into the PCR. TCRdb keeps only in-frame clones here, not all; method: immunoSEQ multiplex PCR. The top ten hold 6% to 7.5% of the sample, which has about 130,000 clones, under 10% seen once. The V call is TRBV19, the J call TRBJ1-6; 9 bases line up with TRBD1. What was sequenced was PBMCs. This receptor was identified in a woman aged 40 to 50 in good health and CMV-seropositive. As DNA, the CDR3 is TGTGCCAGTAGTAGGGACAGGGCTGGCTCACCCCTCCACTTT. Translated: CASSRDRAGSPLHF. The whole variable domain, filled in from reference TRBV19 and TRBJ1-6, reads DGGITQSPKYLFRKEGQNVTLSCEQNLNHDAMYWYRQDPGQGLRLIYYSQIVNDFQKGDIAEGYSVSREKKESFPLTVTSAQKNPTAFYLCASSRDRAGSPLHFGNGTRLTVT.